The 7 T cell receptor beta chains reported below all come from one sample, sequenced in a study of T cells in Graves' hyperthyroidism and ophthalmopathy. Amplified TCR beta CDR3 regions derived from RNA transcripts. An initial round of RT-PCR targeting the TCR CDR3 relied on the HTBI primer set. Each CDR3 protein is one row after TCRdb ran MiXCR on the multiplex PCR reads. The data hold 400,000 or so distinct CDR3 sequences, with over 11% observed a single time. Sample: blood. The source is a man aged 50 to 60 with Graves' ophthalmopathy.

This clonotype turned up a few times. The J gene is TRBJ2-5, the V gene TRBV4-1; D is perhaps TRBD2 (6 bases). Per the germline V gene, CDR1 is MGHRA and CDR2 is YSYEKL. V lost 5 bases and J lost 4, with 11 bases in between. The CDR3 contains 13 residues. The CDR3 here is CASSGRDSETQYF. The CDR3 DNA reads TGCGCCAGCAGCGGACGGGACTCAGAGACCCAGTACTTC.

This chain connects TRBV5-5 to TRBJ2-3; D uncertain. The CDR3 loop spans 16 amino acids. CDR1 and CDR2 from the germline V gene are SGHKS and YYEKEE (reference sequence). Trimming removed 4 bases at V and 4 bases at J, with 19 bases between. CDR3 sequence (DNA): TGTGCCAGCAGCCCCCTTAGAGTTCGTGGGGCAGATACGCAGTATTTT. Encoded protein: CASSPLRVRGADTQYF. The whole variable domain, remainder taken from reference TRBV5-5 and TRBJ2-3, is DAGVTQSPTHLIKTRGQQVTLRCSPISGHKSVSWYQQVLGQGPQFIFQYYEKEERGRGNFPDRFSARQFPNYSSELNVNALLLGDSALYLCASSPLRVRGADTQYFGPGTRLTVL.

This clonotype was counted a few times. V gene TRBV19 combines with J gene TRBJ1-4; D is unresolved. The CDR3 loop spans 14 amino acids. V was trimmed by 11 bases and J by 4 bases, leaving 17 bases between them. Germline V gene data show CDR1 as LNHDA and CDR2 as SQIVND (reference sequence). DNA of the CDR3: TGTGCCTCAAATCGACAACAGTTTAATGAAAAACTGTTTTTT. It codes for CASNRQQFNEKLFF.

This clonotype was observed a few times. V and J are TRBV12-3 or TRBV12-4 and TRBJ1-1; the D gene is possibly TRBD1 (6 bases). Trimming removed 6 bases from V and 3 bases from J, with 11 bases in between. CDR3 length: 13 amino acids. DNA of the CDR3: TGTGCCAGCAGCCCCGGACAGTACACTGAAGCTTTCTTT. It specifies CASSPGQYTEAFF.

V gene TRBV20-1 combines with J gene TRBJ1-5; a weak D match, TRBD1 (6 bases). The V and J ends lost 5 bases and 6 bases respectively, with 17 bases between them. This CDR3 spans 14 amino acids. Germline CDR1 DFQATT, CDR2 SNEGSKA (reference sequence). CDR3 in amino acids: CSAGFTGLGQPQHF. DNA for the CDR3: TGCAGTGCTGGATTTACAGGGTTAGGTCAGCCCCAGCATTTT.

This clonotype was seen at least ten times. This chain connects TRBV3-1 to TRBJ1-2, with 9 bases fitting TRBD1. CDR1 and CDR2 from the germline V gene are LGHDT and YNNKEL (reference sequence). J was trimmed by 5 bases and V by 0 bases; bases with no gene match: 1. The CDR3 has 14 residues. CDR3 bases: TGTGCCAGCAGCCAAGAAGACAGGGGGTATGGCTACACCTTC. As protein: CASSQEDRGYGYTF.

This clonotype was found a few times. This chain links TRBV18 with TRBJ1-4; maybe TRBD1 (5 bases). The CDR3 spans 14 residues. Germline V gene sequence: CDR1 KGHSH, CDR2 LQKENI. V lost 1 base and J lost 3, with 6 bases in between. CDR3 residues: CASSPQGSNEKLFF. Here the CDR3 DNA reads TGTGCCAGCTCACCACAGGGGTCTAATGAAAAACTGTTTTTT.